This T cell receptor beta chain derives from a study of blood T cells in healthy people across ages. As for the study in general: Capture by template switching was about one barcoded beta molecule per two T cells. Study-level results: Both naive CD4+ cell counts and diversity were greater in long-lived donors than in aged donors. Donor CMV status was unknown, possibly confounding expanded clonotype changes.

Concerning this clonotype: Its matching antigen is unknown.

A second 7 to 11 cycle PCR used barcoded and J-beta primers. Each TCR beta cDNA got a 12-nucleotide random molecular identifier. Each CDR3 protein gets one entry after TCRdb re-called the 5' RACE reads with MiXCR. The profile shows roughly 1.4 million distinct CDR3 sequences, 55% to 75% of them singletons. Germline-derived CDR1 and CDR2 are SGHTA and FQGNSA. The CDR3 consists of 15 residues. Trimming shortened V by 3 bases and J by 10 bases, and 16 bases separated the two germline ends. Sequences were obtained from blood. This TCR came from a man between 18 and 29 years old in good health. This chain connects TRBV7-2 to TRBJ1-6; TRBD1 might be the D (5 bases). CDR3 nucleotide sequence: TGTGCCAGCAGCTTGGTGGGCAGGGTTAACTCACCCCTCCACTTT. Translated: CASSLVGRVNSPLHF.